The next 16 T cell receptor beta chains were all read from a single sample in a study of blood T cells in healthy people across ages. For the second PCR, which ran for about 6 to 11 cycles, a sample-barcoded 5' primer and a J-beta primer mix were used. TCRdb analysed the 5' RACE reads with MiXCR anew, one entry per CDR3 protein. The sample has about 1,500,000 distinct CDR3 sequences; 35% to 45% are singletons. The sequenced sample consisted of blood. All receptors come from a woman younger than 30 in good health.

The rearrangement links TRBV5-5 to TRBJ1-2; D is unresolved. Trimming cost V 9 bases and J 0 bases, with 9 bases left between them. Germline loops: CDR1 SGHKS, CDR2 YYEKEE (reference sequence). The CDR3 totals 12 residues. CDR3 region: CATGGANYGYTF. The CDR3 region has the DNA TGTGCCACCGGCGGGGCTAACTATGGCTACACCTTC.

This chain joins TRBV6-6 and TRBJ1-1, with D tentatively TRBD1 (5 bases). Trimming shortened V by 2 bases and J by 1 base, and 17 bases separated the two germline ends. Germline-derived CDR1 and CDR2 are MNHNY and SVGAGI (reference sequence). This CDR3 has 17 amino acids. CDR3 coding DNA: TGTGCCAGCAGTTACCCTTGGGGGACTAGTAAGAACACTGAAGCTTTCTTT. Encoded protein: CASSYPWGTSKNTEAFF.

V and J are TRBV28 and TRBJ1-2; maybe TRBD1 (6 bases). CDR1 is MDHEN and CDR2 is SYDVKM in the germline V gene. With 6 bases removed from V and 4 bases from J, the gap between germline ends came to 15 bases. CDR3 size: 14 residues. CDR3 amino acids: CASSRGGGIYGYTF. The CDR3, as DNA: TGTGCCAGCAGCAGGGGAGGGGGGATCTATGGCTACACCTTC.

This clonotype was observed a few times. V gene TRBV7-2 combines with J gene TRBJ2-2; 8 positions agree with TRBD1. The CDR3 runs to 15 residues. Germline trimming cut 3 bases from V and 2 bases from J; bases unmatched to any gene: 2. Germline assignment: CDR1 SGHTA and CDR2 FQGNSA. The CDR3 coding sequence is TGTGCCAGCAGCTTGACAGGGGTTAACACCGGGGAGCTGTTTTTT. This encodes CASSLTGVNTGELFF.

V usage is TRBV4-2 and J usage is TRBJ2-3, with TRBD2 matching 9 bases. The germline gives CDR1 LGHNA, CDR2 YNFKEQ. The CDR3 extends over 16 amino acids. J gave up 4 bases and V 1 base, and 6 bases lay outside the gene matches. CDR3 sequence: CASSQALAGGADTQYF. CDR3 DNA: TGTGCCAGCAGCCAAGCTCTTGCGGGAGGGGCAGATACGCAGTATTTT.

The chain links TRBV5-5 to TRBJ2-2, with 12 bases identical to TRBD2. The V gene end was trimmed by 4 bases and the J gene end by 4 bases; junction bases not matched to a gene: 14. The CDR3 covers 19 residues. Per the germline V gene, CDR1 is SGHKS and CDR2 is YYEKEE (reference sequence). The CDR3 protein is CASSRPGLAGSRRTGELFF. DNA of the CDR3: TGTGCCAGCAGCCGACCGGGACTAGCGGGTTCCCGGCGCACCGGGGAGCTGTTTTTT.

This clonotype showed up just a few times. The CDR3 sequence is CASSYSKRASTDTQYF. The CDR3 coding sequence is TGTGCCAGCAGTTACTCGAAACGGGCGAGCACAGATACGCAGTATTTT. This rearrangement joins TRBV6-2 or TRBV6-3 to TRBJ2-3; no reliable D call. The CDR3 runs 16 residues. The germline V gene has CDR1 MNHEY and CDR2 SVGEGT. Trimming took off 0 bases at V and 0 bases at J, with 10 bases between the two ends.

This clonotype was detected only a few times. V is TRBV6-5 and J is TRBJ2-3, with 8 bases fitting TRBD2. This CDR3 spans 18 amino acids. Germline V gives CDR1 MNHEY, CDR2 SVGAGI. V shed 0 bases, J shed 0 bases, and the junction held 8 bases outside the gene matches. CDR3 nucleotide sequence: TGTGCCAGCAGTTACTCGCTTCCTACTAGCGGAAGCACAGATACGCAGTATTTT. Its protein is CASSYSLPTSGSTDTQYF.

This chain uses TRBV24-1 with TRBJ1-6; no firm D call. The V end lost 3 bases, the J end lost 9 bases, and 2 bases lay between the germline ends. There are 11 residues in the CDR3. Germline V gives CDR1 KGHDR, CDR2 SFDVKD. CDR3 DNA: TGTGCCACCAGTGATGGTTCACCCCTCCACTTT. It is translated as CATSDGSPLHF.

There are a few counts of this clonotype. V usage is TRBV10-3 and J usage is TRBJ2-7; 8 nucleotides match TRBD1. The germline gives CDR1 ENHRY, CDR2 SYGVKD. With 5 bases clipped from V and 0 bases from J, the junction kept 3 bases outside the gene matches. The CDR3 extends over 14 amino acids. CDR3 residues: CAISRQGSSYEQYF. The CDR3 nucleotides read TGTGCCATCAGTCGACAGGGGAGCTCCTACGAGCAGTACTTC.

V gene TRBV5-1 combines with J gene TRBJ2-1, with 8 nucleotides matching TRBD1. The CDR3 totals 12 residues. Trimming removed 4 bases from V and 8 bases from J; junction bases left unmatched: 2. Germline loops: CDR1 SGHRS, CDR2 YFSETQ. The CDR3 protein is CASSVQGDEQFF. In DNA form, the CDR3 reads TGCGCCAGCAGCGTACAGGGGGATGAGCAGTTCTTC.

This chain's CDR3 is CASRWETQDNEQFF. The CDR3 DNA reads TGTGCCAGCAGGTGGGAGACCCAAGACAATGAGCAGTTCTTC. The chain carries TRBV12-3 or TRBV12-4 and TRBJ2-1; a weak D match, TRBD2 (5 bases). CDR3 length: 14 residues. The V end lost 6 bases, the J end lost 5 bases, and 14 bases lay between the germline ends.

This clonotype was found a few times. The chain combines TRBV29-1 with TRBJ2-1, with TRBD2 matching 7 bases. The ends lost 7 bases at V and 2 bases at J; junction bases unmatched: 11. CDR1 and CDR2 from the germline V gene are SQVTM and ANQGSEA. The CDR3 consists of 15 residues. The CDR3 loop reads CSGDGGGEAYNEQFF. The CDR3 DNA is TGCAGCGGAGACGGCGGGGGAGAGGCCTACAATGAGCAGTTCTTC.

This chain uses TRBV20-1 with TRBJ2-1; D is uncertain. Looked up from germline, CDR1 is DFQATT and CDR2 is SNEGSKA (reference sequence). CDR3 length equals 14 residues. V gave up 3 bases and J gave up 0 bases, with 9 bases separating them. The CDR3 bases are TGCAGTGCTAGGGTCCCCAGCTCCTACAATGAGCAGTTCTTC. Amino acids: CSARVPSSYNEQFF.

The V and J genes are TRBV6-1 and TRBJ2-3, with D perhaps assigned TRBD1 or TRBD2 (6 bases each). The CDR3 sequence is 12 residues long. Trimming took off 5 bases at V and 8 bases at J, with 11 bases between the two ends. Germline assignment: CDR1 MNHNS and CDR2 SASEGT. The CDR3 region is CASSPGGVTQYF. The CDR3 region has the DNA TGTGCCAGCAGTCCCGGGGGCGTTACGCAGTATTTT.

This chain joins TRBV6-2 or TRBV6-3 and TRBJ2-4; 14 bases fit TRBD2. The J call is in doubt because the DNA end fits TRBJ2-5 better. Germline V gene data show CDR1 as MNHEY and CDR2 as SVGEGT. This CDR3 comprises 16 residues. CDR3 nucleotides: TGTGCCAGCAGCCCTGGACTAGCGGGGGGAAAAGGGACCCAGTACTTC. It translates to CASSPGLAGGKGTQYF.